This T cell receptor beta chain comes out of a study of cytomegalovirus exposure and HLA in healthy donors (dated by TCRdb to the late 2010s). As for the study more broadly: An earlier analysis of about 530 of the donors reported about 260 Gb of sequence data and about 120 million unique TCR beta sequences obtained from about 200 million T cells. About 300 gigabases of sequencing data and 70 million to 100 million unique TCR sequences were included in an early release covering about 700 HLA-typed donors. The genetic ancestry cluster associated with self-reported Caucasian donors included 65% to 90% of the 398 genotyped donors. The study was designed to test whether signatures of past pathogen exposure could be identified by cataloging public T cell receptors. The study used immunosequencing to profile the T cell repertoires of some 600 subjects and linked those repertoires to cytomegalovirus serostatus. In addition to the first cohort of roughly 700 subjects, a separate validation cohort of 130 or so different subjects was used. The study combined high-throughput TCR immunosequencing, statistical association of individual TCRs with disease status, and machine learning to predict cytomegalovirus infection status. A later analysis re-examined previously published TCR beta repertoires from more than 550 donors and added high-resolution HLA genotyping to investigate patterns of TCR occurrence. In the later analysis, no new phenotypic data were used to find candidate immune exposures; instead, reliance was placed on TCR beta sequences and their occurrence across donors. In an earlier analysis of 587 of the donors, high-throughput TCR beta sequencing was used to judge whether each TCR beta V gene segment behaved as functional or pseudogenic. Alongside the repertoire data, information on donor age, sex, ethnicity and CMV serostatus was compiled. A later genetic analysis used genome-wide SNP genotypes for about 55% of the 666 donors, treating that subset as a discovery cohort. Every repertoire in the discovery cohort had been generated on one and the same sequencing platform. Both class I and class II loci were covered by HLA typing, at four-digit resolution. Typing coverage differed by locus: A, B, C, DRB1 and DQB1 were typed in about 629-640 donors, DQA1 in roughly 500, DPA1 in 600 to 610, and DPB1 in around 440. Four to six DR-DQ haplotypes were handled as single units for association and clustering because linkage in the cohort was strong. Across 398 genotyped donors of the cohort, an average of roughly 200,000 unique TCR beta nucleotide sequences per donor were sequenced, and around 19% of those sequences were non-productive.

Broad study findings and their caveats: A later analysis found that most CMV-associated TCR beta chains appeared HLA-restricted, with HLA associations seemingly driven largely by CMV exposure. According to a later genetic analysis, donors in an Asian-associated ancestry cluster had fewer N-insertions in productive TCRs than the approximately 700-donor mean. Assigning TCR associations to individual alleles was difficult when HLA alleles, especially DR and DQ, strongly co-occurred. In vitro tests confirmed that a few of the cytomegalovirus-associated TCR beta chains recognize cytomegalovirus antigens. Most TCR sequences were seen in very few donors, while some public TCRs were found in many individuals. According to a later analysis, parvovirus B19, influenza, CMV and Epstein-Barr virus appeared linked to several top co-occurrence clusters. CMV serostatus was the only immune exposure information available for the cohort. In the study, around 160 TCR beta chains were listed as associated with cytomegalovirus. A further reported finding was that TCR beta sequences accurately predicted the HLA-A and HLA-B alleles for most subjects in the first cohort. Because counts were too low, 15 to 20 rarely observed V segments, including chromosome 9 orphons, were left out of the earlier analysis of a few hundred of the donors. A cluster of highly shared sequence variants was judged likely to be a technical artifact of the sequencing pipeline. Linkage disequilibrium might explain the correlated functional status among segregating V segments, but an unknown experimental factor could not be excluded. Only TCR beta chains were sequenced in this cohort, and the absence of alpha or paired-chain data limited detectable features. The classifier was reported to diagnose cytomegalovirus status with high specificity and sensitivity in both the original cohort and the validation cohort. Some IMGT-functional V segments, including TRBV6-2 and TRBV6-3, could not be distinguished by the 87-base-pair reads and were therefore excluded. Roughly uniform sequencing depth across donors was assumed in presence/absence analyses, although this assumption may not hold. In an earlier analysis of around 600 of the donors, most TCR beta V segments were observed in productive rearrangements about 87% or about 30% of the time, broadly matching IMGT annotations. A later analysis associated some 17,000 TCR beta sequences with specific HLA alleles at a false discovery rate of 0.05. In a later analysis, HLA-associated TCR beta chains showed more clonal expansion and lower generation probabilities than non-associated chains that were equally common. V-gene and J-gene trimming of TCR beta chains was associated with a missense DCLRE1C variant in a later genetic analysis, and the association was replicated in an independent cohort. Because some donors lacked HLA typing at each locus, the association tests relied only on the typed subset. According to a later analysis, TCR association rates differed among HLA loci, with DRB1 alleles showing the most associated TCRs and HLA-C alleles showing the fewest. It was suggested by the authors that the approach could potentially be generalized to other disease states and immunological phenotypes.

In total, approximately 700 healthy bone marrow donors made up the cohort. All cohort members were sampled while nominally healthy, although unrecorded immune exposures were likely present. The donor tested CMV seropositive and was one of the 289 seropositive cohort members. A peripheral blood sample was collected from each donor, and TCR beta sequencing was performed on peripheral blood mononuclear cells. The Qiagen DNeasy Blood Extraction Kit was used to extract genomic DNA from the blood cell samples. The library was made by the immunoSEQ multiplex PCR assay. For the multiplex PCR, a mixture combining 60 forward primers for TCR Vbeta segments and 13 reverse primers for TCR Jbeta segments was used. A multiplex PCR assay on genomic DNA amplified the CDR3 region of rearranged TCR beta genes. The Illumina HiSeq System was used to sequence the amplified TCR beta libraries as 87-base-pair reads. The paper's data handling went like this. A later analysis tallied roughly 80 million unique TCR beta chains across the roughly 610 repertoires, and 10 million to 11 million of those chains were shared by two or more donors. Raw reads were error-corrected and collapsed into unique sequences by a nearest-neighbor algorithm in which closely related sequences were merged to remove PCR and sequencing errors. CDR3 sequences were aligned to IMGT reference sequences to assign V, D and J gene segments. For a sequence to be retained, a match of at least six nucleotides was required to both a V gene segment and a J gene segment. Rearrangements were classified as productive when the CDR3 lacked stop codons and remained in frame with V and J, and all other rearrangements were classified as non-productive. Following IMGT convention, CDR3 was defined as the stretch from the second conserved V-encoded cysteine up to the conserved J-encoded phenylalanine. The earlier analysis of 587 of the donors excluded sequences that lacked an unambiguous match to a single V gene segment. In an earlier analysis of approximately 500 of the donors, a V segment was called functional when productive rearrangements were above 56.7%, and segregating when the standard deviation between donors exceeded 5%. A statistical classification framework was developed to diagnose cytomegalovirus status using the catalog of TCR beta chain sequences. In a later analysis, TCR nucleotide sequences were compared against IMGT/GENE-DB human TR gene sequences so that V and J genes could be assigned. A later analysis assigned CDR3 sequences and most-parsimonious VDJ recombination scenarios with the TCRdist pipeline. In a later analysis, each TCR beta chain was defined by its CDR3 amino acid sequence together with its V-gene family, and reads lacking a unique V-gene family were excluded. A later analysis removed several hundred highly shared, low-generation-probability nucleotide sequences to deal with suspected cross-contamination and a sequencing artifact. In a later analysis, a clonal expansion index was calculated for each public chain from normalized within-repertoire ranks of inferred template counts. In a later analysis, generation probabilities were computed with a VDJ recombination model fitted to out-of-frame rearrangements, and the resulting probabilities were checked against IGoR. Hypergeometric tests were used in a later analysis to score TCR-TCR, TCR-HLA and TCR-CMV co-occurrence, with a repertoire-size bias correction applied to the TCR pairs. False discovery rates were estimated in a later analysis by permuting HLA or CMV assignments 20 times. In a later analysis, co-occurring TCRs were grouped with DBSCAN, and TCRdist sequence similarity was added when clustering was performed within HLA-allele-positive subsets. Co-occurrence clustering excluded repertoires with fewer than 30,000 or more than 120,000 public chains, plus five with anomalous nucleotide sharing. TCRdb stores this immuneACCESS table with in-frame sequences only. Part of the clones is absent; in the studies checked, under half of the shortfall reflects unresolved V genes, and no reason is known for the rest. V and J calls and clone size are given by that table; D and trimming were obtained from the DNA. The sample contains 80,000 or so clones, roughly 63% of them found a single time. The ten largest account for 5% to 6% of the sample.

In this sample, this clone turned up once. Its target antigen remains unknown. Nothing much larger sits one base from this clone, and base qualities are not available. The CDR3 runs 12 amino acids, cysteine and phenylalanine included. Of all the DNA, just the CDR3 is kept, 36 bases in frame from base 1. For CDR1 and CDR2, the germline V gene lists SNHLY and FYNNEI. Cut back by 4 bases and 9 bases, the V and J ends lie 10 bases apart. The sequence is built from TRBV2 and TRBJ1-5, and TRBD1 may be the D gene, going by 6 matching bases. The material sequenced was PBMCs. The source is a man aged 25 to 45 in good health and CMV-seropositive. The DNA sequence is as follows: TGTGCCAGCAGTGTAGGGGGTCGGCCCCAGCATTTT. Its product reads: CASSVGGRPQHF.